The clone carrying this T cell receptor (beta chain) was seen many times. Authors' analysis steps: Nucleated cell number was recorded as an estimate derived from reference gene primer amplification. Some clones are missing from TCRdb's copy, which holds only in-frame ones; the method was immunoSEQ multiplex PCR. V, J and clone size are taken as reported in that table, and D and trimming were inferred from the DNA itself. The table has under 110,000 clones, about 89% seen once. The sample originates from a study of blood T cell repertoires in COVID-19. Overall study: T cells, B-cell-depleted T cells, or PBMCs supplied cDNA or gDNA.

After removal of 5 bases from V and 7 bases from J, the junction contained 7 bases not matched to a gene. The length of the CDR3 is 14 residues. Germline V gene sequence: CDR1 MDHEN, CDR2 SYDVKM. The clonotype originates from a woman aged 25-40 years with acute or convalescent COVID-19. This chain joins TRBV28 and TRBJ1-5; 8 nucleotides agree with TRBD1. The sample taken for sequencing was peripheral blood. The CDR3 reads CASSQTGVRQPQHF. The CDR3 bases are TGTGCCAGCAGTCAGACAGGGGTTAGGCAGCCCCAGCATTTT.